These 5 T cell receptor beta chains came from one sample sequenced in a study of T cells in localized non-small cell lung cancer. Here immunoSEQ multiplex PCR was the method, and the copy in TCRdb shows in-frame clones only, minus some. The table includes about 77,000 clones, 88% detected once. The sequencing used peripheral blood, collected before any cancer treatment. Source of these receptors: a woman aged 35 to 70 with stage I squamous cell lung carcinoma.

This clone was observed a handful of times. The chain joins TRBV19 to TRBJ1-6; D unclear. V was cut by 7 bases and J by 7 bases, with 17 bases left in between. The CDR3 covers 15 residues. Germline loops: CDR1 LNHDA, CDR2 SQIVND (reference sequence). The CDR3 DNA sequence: TGTGCCAGTACTCCGAACGGAGTAAGGAATTCACCCCTCCACTTT. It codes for CASTPNGVRNSPLHF.

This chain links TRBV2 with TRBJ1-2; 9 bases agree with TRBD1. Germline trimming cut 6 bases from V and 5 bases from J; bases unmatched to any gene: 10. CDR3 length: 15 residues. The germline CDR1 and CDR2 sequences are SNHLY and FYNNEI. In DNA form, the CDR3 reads TGTGCCAGCAGCCCTGGGACAGGGCTGAGGTATGGCTACACCTTC. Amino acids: CASSPGTGLRYGYTF. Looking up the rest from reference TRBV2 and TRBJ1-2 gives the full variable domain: EPEVTQTPSHQVTQMGQEVILRCVPISNHLYFYWYRQILGQKVEFLVSFYNNEISEKSEIFDDQFSVERPDGSNFTLKIRSTKLEDSAMYFCASSPGTGLRYGYTFGSGTRLTVV.

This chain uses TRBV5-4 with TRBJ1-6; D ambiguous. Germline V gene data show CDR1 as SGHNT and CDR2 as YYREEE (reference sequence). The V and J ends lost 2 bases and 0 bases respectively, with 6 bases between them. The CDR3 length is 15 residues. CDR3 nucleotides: TGTGCCAGCAGCTTCCAGAGCTCCTATAATTCACCCCTCCACTTT. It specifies CASSFQSSYNSPLHF.

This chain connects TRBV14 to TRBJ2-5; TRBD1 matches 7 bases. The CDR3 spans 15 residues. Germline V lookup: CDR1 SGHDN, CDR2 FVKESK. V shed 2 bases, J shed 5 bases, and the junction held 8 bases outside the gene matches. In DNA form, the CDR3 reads TGTGCCAGCAGCCAACTGCGACAGGGCGTCGAGACCCAGTACTTC. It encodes CASSQLRQGVETQYF.

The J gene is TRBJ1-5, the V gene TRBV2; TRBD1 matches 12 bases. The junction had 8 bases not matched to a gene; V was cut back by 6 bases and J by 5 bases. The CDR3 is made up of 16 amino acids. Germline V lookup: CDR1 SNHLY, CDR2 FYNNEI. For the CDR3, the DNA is TGTGCCAGCAGAGGGACAGGGGGCTATAAGGATCAGCCCCAGCATTTT. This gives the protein CASRGTGGYKDQPQHF.